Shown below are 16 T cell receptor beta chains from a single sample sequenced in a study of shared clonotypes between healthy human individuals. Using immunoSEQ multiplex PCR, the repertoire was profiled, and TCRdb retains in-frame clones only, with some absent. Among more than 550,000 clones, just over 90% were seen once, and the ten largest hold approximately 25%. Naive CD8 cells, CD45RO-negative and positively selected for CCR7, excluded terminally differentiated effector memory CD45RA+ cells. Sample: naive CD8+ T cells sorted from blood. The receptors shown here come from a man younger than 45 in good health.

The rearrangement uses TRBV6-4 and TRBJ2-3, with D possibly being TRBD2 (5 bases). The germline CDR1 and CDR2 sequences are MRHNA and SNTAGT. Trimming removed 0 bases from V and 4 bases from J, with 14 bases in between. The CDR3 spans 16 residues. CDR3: CASSDSELVLADTQYF. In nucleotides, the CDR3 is TGTGCCAGCAGTGACTCGGAACTAGTCTTGGCAGATACGCAGTATTTT.

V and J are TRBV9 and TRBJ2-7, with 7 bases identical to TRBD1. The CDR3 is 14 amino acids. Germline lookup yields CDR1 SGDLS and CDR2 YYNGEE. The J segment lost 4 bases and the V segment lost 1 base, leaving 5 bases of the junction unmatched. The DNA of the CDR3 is TGTGCCAGCAGCGTAACAGGGGACCTTTACGAGCAGTACTTC. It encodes CASSVTGDLYEQYF.

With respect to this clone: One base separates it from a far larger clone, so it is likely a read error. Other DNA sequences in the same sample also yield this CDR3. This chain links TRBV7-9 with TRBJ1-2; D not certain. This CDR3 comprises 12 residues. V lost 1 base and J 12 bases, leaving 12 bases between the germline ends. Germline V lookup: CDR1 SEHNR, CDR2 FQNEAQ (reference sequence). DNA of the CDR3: TGTGCCAGCAGCTTAGGGACCGGAGGAAACACCTTC. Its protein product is CASSLGTGGNTF.

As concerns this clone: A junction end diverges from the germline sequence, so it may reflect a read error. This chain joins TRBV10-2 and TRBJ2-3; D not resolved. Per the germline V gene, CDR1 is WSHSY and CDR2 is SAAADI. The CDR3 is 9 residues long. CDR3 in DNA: TGCGCCACCAGTTCACCGCAGTATTTT. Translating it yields CATSSPQYF.

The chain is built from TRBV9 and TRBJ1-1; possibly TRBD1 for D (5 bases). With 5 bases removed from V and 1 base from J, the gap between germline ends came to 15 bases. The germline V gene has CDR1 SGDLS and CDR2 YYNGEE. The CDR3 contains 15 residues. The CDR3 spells CASSGASRENTEAFF. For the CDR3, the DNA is TGTGCCAGCAGTGGGGCGAGCCGTGAGAACACTGAAGCTTTCTTT.

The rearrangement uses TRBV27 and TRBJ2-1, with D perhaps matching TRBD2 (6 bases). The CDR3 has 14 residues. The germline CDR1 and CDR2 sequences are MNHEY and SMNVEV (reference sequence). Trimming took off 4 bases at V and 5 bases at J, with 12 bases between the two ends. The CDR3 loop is CASSSGGWHNEQFF. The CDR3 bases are TGTGCCAGCAGTTCCGGGGGTTGGCACAATGAGCAGTTCTTC.

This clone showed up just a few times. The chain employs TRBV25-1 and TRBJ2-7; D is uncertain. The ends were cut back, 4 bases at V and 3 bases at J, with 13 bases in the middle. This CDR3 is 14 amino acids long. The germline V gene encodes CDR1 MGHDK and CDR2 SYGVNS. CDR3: CASSASPGLYEQYF. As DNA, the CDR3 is TGTGCCAGCAGTGCGTCCCCGGGCCTCTACGAGCAGTACTTC.

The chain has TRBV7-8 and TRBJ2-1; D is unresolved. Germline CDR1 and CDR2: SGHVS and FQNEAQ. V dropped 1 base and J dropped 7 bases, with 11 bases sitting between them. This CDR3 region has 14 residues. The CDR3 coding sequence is TGTGCCAGCAGCTTAGTCGGCTCGCAAAATGAGCAGTTCTTC. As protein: CASSLVGSQNEQFF.

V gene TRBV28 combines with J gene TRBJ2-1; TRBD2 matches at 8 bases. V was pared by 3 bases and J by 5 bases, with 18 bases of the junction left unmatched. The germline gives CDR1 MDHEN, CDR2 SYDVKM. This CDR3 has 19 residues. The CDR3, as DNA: TGTGCCAGCAGTTTTGGTGTCTGGAGCGGGAGACGAGTGGACAATGAGCAGTTCTTC. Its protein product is CASSFGVWSGRRVDNEQFF.

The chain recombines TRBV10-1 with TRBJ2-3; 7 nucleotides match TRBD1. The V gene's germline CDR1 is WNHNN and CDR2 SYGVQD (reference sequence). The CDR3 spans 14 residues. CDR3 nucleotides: TGCGCAGCCTACAGGGGTGGGTTGACAGATACGCAGTATTTT. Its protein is CAAYRGGLTDTQYF.

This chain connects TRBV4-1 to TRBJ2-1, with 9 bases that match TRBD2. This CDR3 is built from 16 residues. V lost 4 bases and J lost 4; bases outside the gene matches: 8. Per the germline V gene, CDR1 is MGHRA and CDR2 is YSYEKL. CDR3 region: CASSPLPSGEYNEQFF. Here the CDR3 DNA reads TGCGCCAGCAGCCCGCTGCCTAGCGGGGAATACAATGAGCAGTTCTTC.

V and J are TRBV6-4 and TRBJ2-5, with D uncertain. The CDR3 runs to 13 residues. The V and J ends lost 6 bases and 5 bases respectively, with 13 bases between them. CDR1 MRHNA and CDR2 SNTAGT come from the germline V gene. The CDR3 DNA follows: TGTGCCAGCAGCAAGACGTCCGAGGAGACCCAGTACTTC. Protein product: CASSKTSEETQYF.

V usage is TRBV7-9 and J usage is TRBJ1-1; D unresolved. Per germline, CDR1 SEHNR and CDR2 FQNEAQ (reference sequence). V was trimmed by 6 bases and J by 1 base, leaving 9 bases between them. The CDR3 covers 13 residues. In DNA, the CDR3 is TGTGCCAGCAGTCGAGAGTCGAACACTGAAGCTTTCTTT. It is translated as CASSRESNTEAFF. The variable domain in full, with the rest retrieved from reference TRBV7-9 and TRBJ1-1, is DTGVSQNPRHKITKRGQNVTFRCDPISEHNRLYWYRQTLGQGPEFLTYFQNEAQLEKSRLLSDRFSAERPKGSFSTLEIQRTEQGDSAMYLCASSRESNTEAFFGQGTRLTVV.

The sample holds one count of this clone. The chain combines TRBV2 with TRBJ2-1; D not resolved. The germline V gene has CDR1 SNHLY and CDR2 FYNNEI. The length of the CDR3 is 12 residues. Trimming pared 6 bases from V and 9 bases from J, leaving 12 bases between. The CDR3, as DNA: TGTGCCAGCAGCCCTGTGAGTTTTGAGCAGTTCTTC. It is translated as CASSPVSFEQFF.

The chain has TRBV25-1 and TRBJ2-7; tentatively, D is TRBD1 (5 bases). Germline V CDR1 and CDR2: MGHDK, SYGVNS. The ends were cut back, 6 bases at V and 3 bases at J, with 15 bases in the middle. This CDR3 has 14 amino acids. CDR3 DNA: TGTGCCAGCAGGGTCGGACATGGAAACTACGAGCAGTACTTC. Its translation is CASRVGHGNYEQYF.

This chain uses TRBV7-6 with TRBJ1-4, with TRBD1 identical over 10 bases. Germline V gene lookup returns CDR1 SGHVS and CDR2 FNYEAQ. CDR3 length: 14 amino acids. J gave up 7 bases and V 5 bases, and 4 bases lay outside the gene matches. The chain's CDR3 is CASSVDRGLEKLFF. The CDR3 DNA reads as TGTGCCAGCAGCGTAGACAGGGGGCTTGAAAAACTGTTTTTT. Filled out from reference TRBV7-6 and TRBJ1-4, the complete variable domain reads GAGVSQSPRYKVTKRGQDVALRCDPISGHVSLYWYRQALGQGPEFLTYFNYEAQQDKSGLPNDRFSAERPEGSISTLTIQRTEQRDSAMYRCASSVDRGLEKLFFGSGTQLSVL.